Shown below are 15 T cell receptor beta chains from a single sample sequenced in a study of blood T cell repertoires in COVID-19. Profiling relied on immunoSEQ multiplex PCR, and the TCRdb table lists in-frame clones only, not all of them. Counted here are about 76,000 clones, about 80% occurring once; the ten biggest clones make up 12%. Material for sequencing was peripheral blood. These receptors came from a human donor in a cohort sampled during active COVID-19.

The J gene is TRBJ1-2, the V gene TRBV7-9, with D uncertain. Trimming took off 5 bases at V and 6 bases at J, with 19 bases between the two ends. The germline gives CDR1 SEHNR, CDR2 FQNEAQ (reference sequence). The CDR3 totals 15 residues. The CDR3 bases are TGTGCCAGCAGCCCACACCGGCGGGGTACGGATGGCTACACCTTC. This gives the protein CASSPHRRGTDGYTF.

The chain uses TRBV7-9 and TRBJ1-2; the D gene is possibly TRBD1 (5 bases). CDR1 and CDR2 from the germline V gene are SEHNR and FQNEAQ (reference sequence). The CDR3 is 16 residues long. V was clipped by 1 base and J by 5 bases, with 17 bases between them. CDR3 nucleotide sequence: TGTGCCAGCAGCTTAGGGAGGGGACGGACGGCTTATGGCTACACCTTC. Its translation: CASSLGRGRTAYGYTF. Filled out from reference TRBV7-9 and TRBJ1-2, the complete variable domain reads DTGVSQNPRHKITKRGQNVTFRCDPISEHNRLYWYRQTLGQGPEFLTYFQNEAQLEKSRLLSDRFSAERPKGSFSTLEIQRTEQGDSAMYLCASSLGRGRTAYGYTFGSGTRLTVV.

This chain joins TRBV19 and TRBJ2-1; TRBD2 agrees at 7 bases. The CDR3 consists of 15 residues. The V gene end was trimmed by 5 bases and the J gene end by 14 bases; junction bases not matched to a gene: 18. Germline CDR1 LNHDA, CDR2 SQIVND (reference sequence). The CDR3 here is CASSPSRGGSSREFF. The CDR3 region has the DNA TGTGCCAGTAGTCCCTCAAGGGGCGGGAGCTCGAGAGAGTTCTTC.

This clone was counted between two and nine times. The chain is built from TRBV28 and TRBJ2-1; weak D call: TRBD2 (6 bases). CDR3 size: 13 residues. Trimming cost V 8 bases and J 7 bases, with 15 bases left between them. CDR1 and CDR2 from the germline V gene are MDHEN and SYDVKM. This CDR3 is CASLSGVGNEQFF. The CDR3 DNA is TGTGCCAGCCTCTCGGGGGTGGGTAATGAGCAGTTCTTC.

The sample holds a few counts of this clone. The chain is built from TRBV5-1 and TRBJ2-2, with 9 bases aligning to TRBD1. Per the germline V gene, CDR1 is SGHRS and CDR2 is YFSETQ. J lost 4 bases, V lost 1 base, and 14 bases had no gene match. This CDR3 has 19 amino acids. CDR3 amino acids: CASSLNGVPGQGATGELFF. The DNA for the CDR3 is TGCGCCAGCAGCTTGAACGGAGTACCGGGACAGGGTGCCACCGGGGAGCTGTTTTTT.

V usage is TRBV12-5 and J usage is TRBJ2-1, with TRBD2 matching over 9 bases. V lost 6 bases and J lost 4; bases outside the gene matches: 10. Germline CDR1 and CDR2: LGHNT and FRNRAP. This CDR3 spans 16 amino acids. This CDR3 is CASGKGAGGFYNEQFF. In DNA form, the CDR3 reads TGTGCTAGTGGAAAGGGAGCGGGAGGTTTTTACAATGAGCAGTTCTTC.

The chain has TRBV5-1 and TRBJ2-1; 10 nucleotides align to TRBD1. J gave up 0 bases and V 5 bases, and 8 bases lay outside the gene matches. This CDR3 is built from 17 residues. The germline CDR1 and CDR2 sequences are SGHRS and YFSETQ. The CDR3 DNA follows: TGCGCCAGCAGTGGACAGGGGGTCCCATTCTCCTACAATGAGCAGTTCTTC. Its translation is CASSGQGVPFSYNEQFF.

The chain links TRBV5-1 to TRBJ2-7; the match to TRBD1 covers 8 bases. Trimming at V came to 0 bases and at J to 3 bases, leaving 2 bases not matched to a gene. This CDR3 is built from 14 residues. Germline V CDR1 and CDR2: SGHRS, YFSETQ. The CDR3 DNA follows: TGCGCCAGCAGCTTGGGACAGGGGCTCTACGAGCAGTACTTC. It is translated as CASSLGQGLYEQYF. Variable domain in full (rest from reference TRBV5-1 and TRBJ2-7): KAGVTQTPRYLIKTRGQQVTLSCSPISGHRSVSWYQQTPGQGLQFLFEYFSETQRNKGNFPGRFSGRQFSNSRSEMNVSTLELGDSALYLCASSLGQGLYEQYFGPGTRLTVT.

The CDR3 DNA sequence: TGCGCCAGCAGTTCCGGGACAGCGACCTACGAGCAGTACTTC. Its protein product is CASSSGTATYEQYF. The chain combines TRBV5-1 with TRBJ2-7, with 7 bases lining up with TRBD1. The V segment lost 5 bases and the J segment 2 bases; nucleotides outside the gene matches: 7. Per germline, CDR1 SGHRS and CDR2 YFSETQ. There are 14 residues in the CDR3. Full variable domain (missing parts from reference TRBV5-1 and TRBJ2-7): KAGVTQTPRYLIKTRGQQVTLSCSPISGHRSVSWYQQTPGQGLQFLFEYFSETQRNKGNFPGRFSGRQFSNSRSEMNVSTLELGDSALYLCASSSGTATYEQYFGPGTRLTVT.

This clone was detected many times. The chain recombines TRBV7-9 with TRBJ2-7; 7 bases agree with TRBD2. This CDR3 is 13 amino acids long. Germline loops: CDR1 SEHNR, CDR2 FQNEAQ (reference sequence). V gave up 5 bases and J gave up 4 bases; unmatched junction bases: 5. CDR3 nucleotide sequence: TGTGCCAGCAGCGACGGACTAGAATACGAGCAGTACGTC. Translation: CASSDGLEYEQYV.

The chain recombines TRBV5-8 with TRBJ1-2; the D gene is possibly TRBD1 (6 bases). Germline-derived CDR1 and CDR2 are SGHTS and YDEGEE. This CDR3 region has 13 residues. Trimming shortened V by 0 bases and J by 3 bases, and 6 bases separated the two germline ends. DNA of the CDR3: TGTGCCAGCAGCTTGGACAGGGACTATGGCTACACCTTC. Protein product: CASSLDRDYGYTF.

The chain has TRBV29-1 and TRBJ2-5, with D possibly matching TRBD2 (5 bases). CDR1 is SQVTM and CDR2 is ANQGSEA in the germline V gene. The V gene lost 5 bases and the J gene lost 7 bases, with 11 bases spanning the gap. The length of the CDR3 is 11 residues. CDR3 sequence (DNA): TGCAGCGTTACCCCCGGAGGGACCCAGTACTTC. It yields the protein CSVTPGGTQYF.

This clone turned up a few times. This chain uses TRBV7-8 with TRBJ1-6; 8 positions agree with TRBD1. The CDR3 runs to 17 residues. The germline CDR1 and CDR2 sequences are SGHVS and FQNEAQ. With V trimmed by 0 bases and J by 2 bases, 3 bases remained unmatched. The CDR3 here is CASSLAPGGPYNSPLHF. For the CDR3, the DNA is TGTGCCAGCAGCTTAGCCCCAGGGGGCCCCTATAATTCACCCCTCCACTTT.

V and J are TRBV9 and TRBJ2-2, with D possibly matching TRBD2 (6 bases). The CDR3 has 15 amino acids. The germline V and J ends were trimmed by 4 bases and 5 bases, with 15 bases remaining between them. The germline CDR1 and CDR2 sequences are SGDLS and YYNGEE. This CDR3 reads CASSWDGRGTGELFF. The CDR3 DNA is TGTGCCAGCAGCTGGGACGGCCGGGGGACCGGGGAGCTGTTTTTT.

The chain has TRBV19 and TRBJ1-5; D might be TRBD1 (5 bases). CDR1 and CDR2 from the germline V gene are LNHDA and SQIVND (reference sequence). Trimming left V 7 bases short and J 2 bases short, with 18 bases between. This CDR3 contains 16 residues. This CDR3 is CASNQLLGGGNQPQHF. DNA for the CDR3: TGTGCCAGTAACCAACTCCTCGGGGGGGGCAATCAGCCCCAGCATTTT.